The 13 T cell receptor beta chains in this list originate from one sample, sequenced in a study of cytomegalovirus exposure and HLA in healthy donors. Primers: 60 Vbeta forward and 13 Jbeta reverse. Data came from immunoSEQ multiplex PCR; TCRdb stores just in-frame clones and leaves some out. The sample lists 150,000 to 200,000 clones, more than 70% occurring once. Sequenced material: PBMCs. Every receptor here comes from a man in his 60s in good health and CMV-seronegative.

The rearrangement joins TRBV7-2 to TRBJ1-4; no definite D call. CDR1 is SGHTA, CDR2 FQGNSA, per germline. This CDR3 is 15 amino acids long. V gave up 5 bases and J gave up 0 bases, with 10 bases separating them. The CDR3 spells CASSRGDTTNEKLFF. In DNA form, the CDR3 reads TGTGCCAGCAGCCGGGGAGACACAACTAATGAAAAACTGTTTTTT. Based on the CDR3 plus reference TRBV7-2 and TRBJ1-4, the full variable domain is GAGVSQSPSNKVTEKGKDVELRCDPISGHTALYWYRQSLGQGLEFLIYFQGNSAPDKSGLPSDRFSAERTGGSVSTLTIQRTQQEDSAVYLCASSRGDTTNEKLFFGSGTQLSVL.

The chain is built from TRBV9 and TRBJ1-5, with 7 bases aligning to TRBD1. The junction had 9 bases not matched to a gene; V was cut back by 4 bases and J by 5 bases. Germline CDR1 reads SGDLS; CDR2 reads YYNGEE. The CDR3 totals 15 residues. The CDR3 sequence is CASSSGQRGDQPQHF. In DNA form, the CDR3 reads TGTGCCAGCAGCTCGGGACAGCGAGGAGATCAGCCCCAGCATTTT.

DNA for the CDR3: TGTGCCAGAAGCTTGTCCCTGACAGGGAAGTATGGCTACACCTTC. Its translation: CARSLSLTGKYGYTF. The rearrangement uses TRBV5-3 and TRBJ1-2; 7 positions match TRBD1. TRBV5-3 is labeled an ORF, and its function is uncertain. CDR3 length: 15 amino acids. With 1 base clipped from V and 5 bases from J, the junction kept 8 bases outside the gene matches.

The CDR3 sequence: CASSLEAGWSSYNEQFF. CDR3 in DNA: TGTGCCAGCAGCTTAGAGGCGGGGTGGAGCTCCTACAATGAGCAGTTCTTC. This chain joins TRBV7-6 and TRBJ2-1, with D possibly TRBD2 on 6 matching bases. The CDR3 extends over 17 amino acids. The germline gives CDR1 SGHVS, CDR2 FNYEAQ. V was pared by 1 base and J by 0 bases, with 13 bases between.

This clone is a singleton in its sample. The V call is TRBV6-5, the J call TRBJ2-2; TRBD2 aligns across 14 bases. Germline trimming cut 2 bases from V and 6 bases from J; bases unmatched to any gene: 2. The germline CDR1 and CDR2 sequences are MNHEY and SVGAGI. This CDR3 is 16 amino acids long. The CDR3 sequence: CASSYGTSGSAGELFF. The CDR3 DNA follows: TGTGCCAGCAGTTACGGGACTAGCGGGAGTGCCGGGGAGCTGTTTTTT.

To note about this clone: This sample also contains other DNA sequences that code for the same CDR3. The chain joins TRBV7-2 to TRBJ2-1, with 7 nucleotides matching TRBD2. The CDR3 totals 15 residues. With 0 bases clipped from V and 1 base from J, the junction kept 0 bases outside the gene matches. Germline V gene lookup returns CDR1 SGHTA and CDR2 FQGNSA. In nucleotides, the CDR3 is TGTGCCAGCAGCTTAGCAGCGGGGTCCTACAATGAGCAGTTCTTC. Amino acids: CASSLAAGSYNEQFF.

The rearrangement joins TRBV14 to TRBJ2-5; a weak D match, TRBD1 (5 bases). Trimming left V 4 bases short and J 2 bases short, with 11 bases between. This CDR3 is built from 14 residues. Germline CDR1 and CDR2: SGHDN and FVKESK. The CDR3 reads CASSLSGAQETQYF. The CDR3 nucleotides read TGTGCCAGCAGCCTTAGTGGGGCACAAGAGACCCAGTACTTC. The entire variable domain, with the rest obtained from reference TRBV14 and TRBJ2-5, is as follows: EAGVTQFPSHSVIEKGQTVTLRCDPISGHDNLYWYRRVMGKEIKFLLHFVKESKQDESGMPNNRFLAERTGGTYSTLKVQPAELEDSGVYFCASSLSGAQETQYFGPGTRLLVL.

The chain couples TRBV7-2 to TRBJ2-1; TRBD2 is a possible D gene (5 bases). The V end was cut by 5 bases, the J end by 5 bases, with 13 bases between. There are 14 residues in the CDR3. The germline V gene has CDR1 SGHTA and CDR2 FQGNSA. This CDR3 is CASSPQRTDNEQFF. The CDR3 DNA reads as TGTGCCAGCAGCCCCCAGCGGACTGACAATGAGCAGTTCTTC.

V gene TRBV5-4 combines with J gene TRBJ2-1; 7 nucleotides match TRBD1. From germline, CDR1 is SGHNT and CDR2 YYREEE (reference sequence). The CDR3 is 13 amino acids. V shed 4 bases and J 5 bases; nucleotides not matched to a gene: 3. The CDR3 here is CASSVGQHNEQFF. The CDR3 DNA follows: TGTGCCAGCAGCGTGGGACAGCACAATGAGCAGTTCTTC.

The rearrangement joins TRBV28 to TRBJ1-2; the match to TRBD1 covers 9 bases. CDR3 length equals 15 residues. Trimming at V came to 6 bases and at J to 2 bases, leaving 7 bases not matched to a gene. Germline V CDR1 and CDR2: MDHEN, SYDVKM. CDR3 coding DNA: TGTGCCAGCAGACGTTCGGGGACAGGGAACTATGGCTACACCTTC. This encodes CASRRSGTGNYGYTF.

The V and J genes are TRBV9 and TRBJ2-5, with 7 positions matching TRBD2. Germline values: CDR1 SGDLS, CDR2 YYNGEE. Trimming removed 2 bases from V and 3 bases from J; junction bases left unmatched: 4. The CDR3 consists of 14 residues. Here the CDR3 DNA reads TGTGCCAGCAGCGTTCACAGCGGGAAAGAGACCCAGTACTTC. Its translation: CASSVHSGKETQYF.

This rearrangement joins TRBV10-2 to TRBJ1-6; D gene uncertain. This CDR3 contains 14 residues. From germline, CDR1 is WSHSY and CDR2 SAAADI. V gave up 2 bases and J gave up 5 bases, with 7 bases separating them. CDR3 region: CASSEGQDNSPLHF. For the CDR3, the DNA is TGCGCCAGCAGTGAGGGGCAGGATAATTCACCCCTCCACTTT.

The chain links TRBV5-1 to TRBJ2-5; 16 nucleotides align to TRBD2. This CDR3 has 17 amino acids. V lost 4 bases, J lost 2 bases, and 5 bases stayed unmatched. The germline V gene encodes CDR1 SGHRS and CDR2 YFSETQ. The CDR3 spells CASSVMGLAGGQETQYF. DNA for the CDR3: TGCGCCAGCAGCGTTATGGGACTAGCGGGGGGGCAAGAGACCCAGTACTTC.